In its sample, the clone carrying this T cell receptor beta chain was seen many times. Antigen unknown. This entry is derived from a study of identical twins. Study-wide points: The same donors were not followed; conclusions instead depended on cross-sectional statistical analysis. Twins showed weaker excess sharing in their beta out-of-frame sequences.

TCRdb re-called the 5' RACE reads with MiXCR, one entry per CDR3 protein. Among about 660,000 distinct CDR3 sequences listed, 8.5% to 9.5% were seen once. There are 13 residues in the CDR3. V was shortened by 3 bases and J by 4 bases, with 10 bases between the two germline ends. The germline CDR1 and CDR2 sequences are MNHNS and SASEGT. Separately, the same data were catalogued under a study of yellow fever vaccine responses in identical twins.

The gene calls are TRBV6-1 and TRBJ2-7; no reliable D call. The receptor's source is a woman aged 18-35 years in good health. Sequenced sample: PBMCs. CDR3 sequence: CASSDGRPYEQYF. CDR3 coding DNA: TGTGCCAGCAGTGACGGAAGACCTTACGAGCAGTACTTC.